This T cell receptor (beta chain) was identified during a study of beta chain features in type 1 diabetes. The entirety of the isolated RNA underwent reverse transcription, so expressed TCRB transcripts were sequenced. Assay used: immunoSEQ multiplex PCR; TCRdb lists only in-frame clones, some missing. The sample gives about 900,000 clones, 15% to 20% of which show up once; 0.02% to 0.03% is in the top ten. This clone has just a few counts. Its antigen is undetermined. Study-level findings and limits: There were fewer insertions and more deletions at the VDJ junctions of type 1 diabetes patients.

Trimming shortened V by 2 bases and J by 5 bases, and 12 bases separated the two germline ends. The CDR3 totals 14 residues. Germline-derived CDR1 and CDR2 are MNHNY and SVGAGI (reference sequence). Sorting with CD45RO/CCR7/CD25/CD127/CD95/CD27 yielded naive, central memory, regulatory and stem-like memory CD4+ cells. The sequence derives from a woman in her late teens or twenties in good health. The chain recombines TRBV6-6 with TRBJ1-1, with D perhaps TRBD1 (5 bases). Material for sequencing was naive CD4+ T cells from blood. Written as DNA, the CDR3 is TGTGCCAGCAGTTACGCCCAGGGTACGACTGAAGCTTTCTTT. Translation: CASSYAQGTTEAFF.